The sequence of this T cell receptor (beta chain) was determined in a study of OX40 agonist ivuxolimab in advanced cancers. Patients with a history of autoimmune disease or on systemic immunosuppression were excluded. Germline CDR1 and CDR2: MNHNY and SVGAGI (reference sequence). CDR3 length: 14 residues. V gave up 2 bases and J gave up 8 bases, with 15 bases separating them. Profiled with immunoSEQ multiplex PCR; TCRdb holds only in-frame clones, not every one. Here the sample spans about 48,000 clones, around nine tenths being singletons. This clone is medium-sized (0.01 to 0.1%) within its sample. The sequence was obtained from an adult with an advanced solid tumor such as melanoma, head and neck, liver or kidney cancer. The source material was CD4+ or CD8+ T cells sorted from blood, sampled in a trial of the OX40 agonist ivuxolimab. The chain is built from TRBV6-6 and TRBJ1-1; a weak D match, TRBD1 (5 bases). Written as DNA, the CDR3 is TGTGCCAGCAGTTACCTCAGGGCGCGTTGGGAAGCTTTCTTT. Translated, it gives CASSYLRARWEAFF.